This T cell receptor (beta chain) was observed in a study of T cell repertoires in cytomegalovirus infection (dated by TCRdb to between 2018 and 2021). Regarding the study in general: Donor HLA type was relevant to the analysis, as public TCR beta signatures indicated carriage of CMV infection together with the matching HLA type.

This clonotype was seen many times. Its antigen target is currently unknown. Base-call qualities are not available, and no considerably larger clone is one nucleotide away. The instrument given in TCRdb is Illumina HiSeq 1500. TCRdb itself trimmed the public reads at Q25 with fastp, ran MiXCR and retained productive beta chains. Each CDR3 protein gets just one entry, which takes the most common genes and DNA from the rows behind it. The sample records about 190,000 distinct CDR3 sequences, more than 9% of which are singletons. The ten largest make up approximately 4.2% of the sample. General conclusions and limits of the study: The ex vivo response was dominated by HLA-C-restricted CMV-specific TCR beta clonotypes, which also provided the single most frequent clonotype in two of eight donors. Carriers of CMV infection plus the relevant HLA type were discriminated by the cumulative frequency of public TCR beta family members in the study cohort and in an independent approximately 340-donor cohort.

The CDR3 spans 12 residues, from the cysteine through the phenylalanine. Of all the DNA, just the CDR3 is kept, 36 bases in frame from base 1. Sequences SEHNR (CDR1) and FQNEAQ (CDR2) are obtained from the germline V gene (reference sequence). Cut back by 5 bases and 8 bases, the V and J ends lie 9 bases apart. The chain is assembled from TRBV7-9 and TRBJ1-4; confidence is insufficient to name the D gene. The sequenced sample consisted of PBMCs. The clonotype was recovered from a human donor in good health (CMV status not recorded). Some clones in this sample may be carry-over from other donors' samples. The CDR3 in this case is CASSIGEEKLFF. The nucleotide sequence is given as TGTGCCAGCAGCATCGGGGAGGAAAAACTGTTTTTT.